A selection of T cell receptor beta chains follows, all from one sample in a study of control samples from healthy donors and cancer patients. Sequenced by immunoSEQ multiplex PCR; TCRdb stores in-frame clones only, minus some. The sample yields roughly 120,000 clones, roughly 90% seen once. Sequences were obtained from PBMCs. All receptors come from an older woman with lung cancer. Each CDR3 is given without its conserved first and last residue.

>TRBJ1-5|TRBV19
ASTPRGGNQPQH
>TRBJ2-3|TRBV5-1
ASSLGNSGRGDTQY
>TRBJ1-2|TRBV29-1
ALGGYGYT
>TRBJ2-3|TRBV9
ASSVTGTDTQY
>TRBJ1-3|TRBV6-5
ASSSGDLGNTIY
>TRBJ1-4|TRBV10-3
AIRKGQGEEKLF
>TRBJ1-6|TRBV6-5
ASSYLGNNSPLH
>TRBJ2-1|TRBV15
ATSREGGTPYNEQF
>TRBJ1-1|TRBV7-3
ASSQTGGRTEAF
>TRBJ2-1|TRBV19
ASSMERSYNEQF
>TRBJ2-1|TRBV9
ASSASHGATPNNEQF
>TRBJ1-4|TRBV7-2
ASSIRGVEEKLF
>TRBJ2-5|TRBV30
AWSGPGLAGGGETQY
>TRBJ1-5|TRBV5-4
ASSLNSGENQPQH
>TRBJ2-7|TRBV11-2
ASSPGGVSSYEQY
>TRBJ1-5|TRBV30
AWSVRQADQPQH
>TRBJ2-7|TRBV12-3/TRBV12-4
ASSFQGSDEQY
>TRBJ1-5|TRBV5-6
ASSLAGSQGQPQH
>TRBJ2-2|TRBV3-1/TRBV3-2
ASSSGTGDTGELF
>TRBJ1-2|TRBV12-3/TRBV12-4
ASSLVGYGYT
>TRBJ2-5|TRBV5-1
ASSLGSGGETQY
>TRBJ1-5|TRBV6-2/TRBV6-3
ASSYSDISNQPQH